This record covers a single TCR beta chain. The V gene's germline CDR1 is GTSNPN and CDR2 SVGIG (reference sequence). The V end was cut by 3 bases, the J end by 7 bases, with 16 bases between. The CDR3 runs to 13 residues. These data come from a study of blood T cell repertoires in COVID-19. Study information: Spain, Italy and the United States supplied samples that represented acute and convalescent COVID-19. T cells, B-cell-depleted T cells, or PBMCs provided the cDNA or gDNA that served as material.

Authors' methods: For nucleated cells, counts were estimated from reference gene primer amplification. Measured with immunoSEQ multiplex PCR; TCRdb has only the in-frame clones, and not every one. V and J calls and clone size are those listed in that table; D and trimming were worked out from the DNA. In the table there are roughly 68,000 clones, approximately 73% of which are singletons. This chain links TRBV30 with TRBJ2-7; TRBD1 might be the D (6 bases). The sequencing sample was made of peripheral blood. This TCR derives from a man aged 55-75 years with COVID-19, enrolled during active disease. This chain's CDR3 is CAWRGQGTGEQYF. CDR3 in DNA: TGTGCCTGGAGGGGCCAGGGGACGGGGGAGCAGTACTTC.